This is a list of T cell receptor beta chains from one sample in a study of blood T cell repertoires in COVID-19. Data came from immunoSEQ multiplex PCR; TCRdb stores just in-frame clones and leaves some out. The sample holds about 160,000 clones, around four fifths seen once. The sequencing input was peripheral blood. The receptors originated from a woman at least 80 years old with acute or convalescent COVID-19. Both conserved end residues are part of each CDR3. The D gene is left open where the match is weak. Expanded clones get a size class; other rows say once, few or many, or leave the size out.

j_call | v_call | d_call | clone_size | cdr3_aa
TRBJ2-1 | TRBV5-6 | TRBD2 | few | CASSLGHAGGEQFF
TRBJ2-1 | TRBV9 | TRBD2 | NA | CASSVGLGLADSYNEQFF
TRBJ1-4 | TRBV7-9 | TRBD1 | NA | CASSTQGGEKLFF
TRBJ2-7 | TRBV6-5 | TRBD2 | NA | CASLQREYEQYF
TRBJ2-7 | TRBV5-5 | NA | NA | CASTGDLYSYEQYF
TRBJ2-5 | TRBV2 | NA | NA | CASSERTNRETQYF
TRBJ2-7 | TRBV10-3 | TRBD1 | few | CAISEGQGRTYEQYF
TRBJ1-1 | TRBV11-3 | NA | NA | CASSLVQGTEAFF
TRBJ1-1 | TRBV14 | TRBD1 | NA | CASSQGQGTEAFF
TRBJ1-5 | TRBV23-1 | NA | NA | CASSHGGFLRNQPQHF
TRBJ1-1 | TRBV10-3 | NA | NA | CAISEGGITEAFF
TRBJ1-2 | TRBV9 | NA | NA | CASSGGGDGWYGYTF
TRBJ1-2 | TRBV9 | TRBD1 | NA | CASSGWRLAGTGRAHSYGYTF
TRBJ2-1 | TRBV6-5 | NA | NA | CASKIGHSSYNEQFF
TRBJ2-7 | TRBV7-6 | TRBD2 | NA | CASSRLEGAGGAYEQYF
TRBJ2-3 | TRBV7-9 | TRBD2 | NA | CASSPGTSGRAIDTQYF
TRBJ2-3 | TRBV20-1 | TRBD2 | NA | CSAFGGGPQYF
TRBJ1-2 | TRBV30 | TRBD1 | NA | CAWHRQGADGYTF
TRBJ2-1 | TRBV5-5 | TRBD2 | NA | CASSQTSGRPFDNEQFF
TRBJ1-1 | TRBV10-2 | NA | many | CASSRGQYEAFF
TRBJ2-7 | TRBV29-1 | TRBD2 | NA | CSVEAGETYEQYF
TRBJ1-5 | TRBV4-1 | NA | NA | CASSQDETVNQPQHF
TRBJ1-2 | TRBV5-4 | TRBD1 | once | CASSSIYGRTGAEYGYTF
TRBJ2-5 | TRBV7-2 | TRBD1 | few | CASRRQGAEQGTQYF
TRBJ1-6 | TRBV7-2 | NA | NA | CASSLLGLGASSPLHF
TRBJ2-5 | TRBV7-6 | TRBD2 | NA | CASSLVVGRPETQYF
TRBJ1-2 | TRBV7-2 | TRBD1 | NA | CASSTPPGTGVIGYTF
TRBJ1-4 | TRBV5-1 | TRBD1 | once | CASSLEGDRTNEKLFF
TRBJ1-4 | TRBV15 | NA | NA | CATSRGPVSGGEKLFF
TRBJ1-2 | TRBV5-5 | NA | NA | CASSLDGGNYGYTF
TRBJ1-2 | TRBV7-6 | TRBD1 | NA | CASSLVPGQGGNYGYTF
TRBJ2-1 | TRBV7-8 | TRBD2 | NA | CASSSSGRAVNEQFF
TRBJ2-7 | TRBV27 | NA | NA | CASSPRVRGSSYEQYF
TRBJ1-1 | TRBV7-9 | NA | NA | CASSLNRDTEAFF
TRBJ1-2 | TRBV12-5 | NA | few | CASAPRIQGPRRDYGYTF
TRBJ2-2 | TRBV12-5 | NA | NA | CASGLGGRGGPNTGELFF
TRBJ2-5 | TRBV7-9 | TRBD1 | NA | CASSHLFPWVGGQQETQYF
TRBJ2-7 | TRBV30 | NA | NA | CAWSAGNYEQYF
TRBJ2-2 | TRBV3-1/TRBV3-2 | TRBD1 | NA | CASSQVVMRDRGPTGELFF
TRBJ1-5 | TRBV12-3/TRBV12-4 | TRBD1 | NA | CASSLYRGAQHF
TRBJ1-1 | TRBV11-3 | TRBD1 | NA | CASSFTGGTEAFF